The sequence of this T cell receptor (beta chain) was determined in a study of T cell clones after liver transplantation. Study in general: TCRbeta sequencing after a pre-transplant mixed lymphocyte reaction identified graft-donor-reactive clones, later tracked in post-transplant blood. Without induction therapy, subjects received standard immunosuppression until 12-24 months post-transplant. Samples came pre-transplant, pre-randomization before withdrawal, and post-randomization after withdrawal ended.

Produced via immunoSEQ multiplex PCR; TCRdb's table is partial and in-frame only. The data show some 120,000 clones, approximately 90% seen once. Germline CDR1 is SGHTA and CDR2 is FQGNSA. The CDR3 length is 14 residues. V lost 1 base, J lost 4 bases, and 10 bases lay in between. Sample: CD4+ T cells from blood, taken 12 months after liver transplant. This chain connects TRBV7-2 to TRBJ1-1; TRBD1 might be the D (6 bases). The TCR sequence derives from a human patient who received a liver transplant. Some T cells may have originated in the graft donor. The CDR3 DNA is TGTGCCAGCAGCTTAGAGGGGGGATTCACTGAAGCTTTCTTT. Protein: CASSLEGGFTEAFF.